Here is one T cell receptor (beta chain) with its context. This sample was included in a study of T cell responses to AZD1222 COVID-19 vaccine. Clones were sequenced by immunoSEQ multiplex PCR, and TCRdb holds only the in-frame ones, with some missing. The sample has 95,000 to 100,000 clones, roughly 90% seen once. The germline V gene encodes CDR1 LNHDA and CDR2 SQIVND (reference sequence). With 5 bases clipped from V and 0 bases from J, the junction kept 10 bases outside the gene matches. The CDR3 runs 18 residues. The chain joins TRBV19 to TRBJ2-6; 7 nucleotides match TRBD1. The receptor comes from an adult who received the AZD1222 COVID-19 vaccine. The material was peripheral blood, obtained 28 days after the second AZD1222 dose. The CDR3 here is CASSRAGQAISGANVLTF. Written as DNA, the CDR3 is TGTGCCAGTAGTCGGGCCGGACAGGCAATCTCTGGGGCCAACGTCCTGACTTTC.